This passage covers 30 T cell receptor beta chains from one sample sequenced in a study of early stage breast cancer tumors (dated by TCRdb to the late 2010s). The method behind the library was the immunoSEQ multiplex PCR assay. TCRdb holds this immuneACCESS table with in-frame rearrangements only. Some clones are missing; in checked studies, unresolved V genes explain under half, and the rest has no known cause. The sample table lists about 9,700 clones, around 81% of them with a count of one. The ten largest make up 8.8% of the sample. The sample taken for sequencing was normal breast tissue next to the tumor. The receptors were sampled from a person aged 40 to 49 with breast cancer.

The rearrangement uses TRBV18 and TRBJ2-1; 7 bases are shared with TRBD1. The CDR3 is 15 residues long. Trimming took 0 bases from V and 6 from J; bases not matched to a gene: 5. Germline V CDR1 and CDR2: KGHSH, LQKENI. The CDR3 DNA is TGTGCCAGCTCACCACCATCAACAGGGGTCAATGAGCAGTTCTTC. Translated: CASSPPSTGVNEQFF.

The rearrangement joins TRBV5-4 to TRBJ2-1, with 7 bases matching TRBD2. The CDR3 sequence is 14 residues long. Unmatched junction bases numbered 4, after V lost 0 bases and J lost 7 bases. The germline V gene encodes CDR1 SGHNT and CDR2 YYREEE (reference sequence). The CDR3, as DNA: TGTGCCAGCAGCTTGGGCGGGAGTGGGAATGAGCAGTTCTTC. Its translation: CASSLGGSGNEQFF.

The chain recombines TRBV25-1 with TRBJ2-5; the match to TRBD2 covers 7 bases. J gave up 5 bases and V 1 base, and 1 base lay outside the gene matches. The V gene's germline CDR1 is MGHDK and CDR2 SYGVNS. CDR3 length equals 13 residues. The CDR3 loop is CASSEFGGETQYF. The CDR3 DNA reads TGTGCCAGCAGTGAATTCGGGGGGGAGACCCAGTACTTC.

This clone came up a few times. V and J are TRBV18 and TRBJ1-2; 9 bases are a match to TRBD1. CDR1 and CDR2 (germline): KGHSH, LQKENI. V shed 3 bases, J shed 2 bases, and the junction held 7 bases outside the gene matches. The CDR3 length is 16 residues. The CDR3 nucleotides read TGTGCCAGCTCACCCCCCGGGACAGGGACGAACTATGGCTACACCTTC. This codes for CASSPPGTGTNYGYTF.

The rearrangement joins TRBV19 to TRBJ2-3; 9 positions match TRBD2. Germline CDR1 and CDR2: LNHDA and SQIVND (reference sequence). V dropped 4 bases and J dropped 0; count of bases not matched to a gene: 11. The CDR3 is 18 amino acids. This chain's CDR3 is CASSTRLAGFTSTDTQYF. In DNA, the CDR3 is TGTGCCAGTAGTACCCGCCTAGCGGGATTTACTAGCACAGATACGCAGTATTTT.

The gene calls are TRBV29-1 and TRBJ2-5; D not resolved. CDR3 length: 8 amino acids. With 6 bases removed from V and 5 bases from J, the gap between germline ends came to 1 base. Germline-derived CDR1 and CDR2 are SQVTM and ANQGSEA. The CDR3: CSVETQYF. For the CDR3, the DNA is TGCAGCGTGGAGACCCAGTACTTC.

This clone occurred once. This sequence joins TRBV30 and TRBJ1-1, with 10 bases lining up with TRBD1. Unmatched junction bases numbered 2, after V lost 5 bases and J lost 2 bases. The CDR3 loop spans 13 amino acids. Germline V CDR1 and CDR2: GTSNPN, SVGIG (reference sequence). For the CDR3, the DNA is TGTGCCTGGGGGACAGGGGCCAACACTGAAGCTTTCTTT. Amino acid sequence: CAWGTGANTEAFF. The entire variable domain, with the rest obtained from reference TRBV30 and TRBJ1-1, is as follows: SQTIHQWPATLVQPVGSPLSLECTVEGTSNPNLYWYRQAAGRGLQLLFYSVGIGQISSEVPQNLSASRPQDRQFILSSKKLLLSDSGFYLCAWGTGANTEAFFGQGTRLTVV.

The chain employs TRBV5-1 and TRBJ1-1; D perhaps matches TRBD1 (6 bases). V lost 0 bases, J lost 4 bases, and 22 bases lay in between. Germline CDR1 and CDR2: SGHRS and YFSETQ. CDR3 length equals 18 residues. The DNA for the CDR3 is TGCGCCAGCAGCTTGGGGAGGGGGGCGCGACTCTCCGTCACTGAAGCTTTCTTT. It specifies CASSLGRGARLSVTEAFF.

This clone was counted a few times. The rearrangement uses TRBV19 and TRBJ2-7; D unclear. Germline-derived CDR1 and CDR2 are LNHDA and SQIVND (reference sequence). The CDR3 consists of 15 residues. Trimming stripped 3 bases from V and 0 bases from J, with 12 bases between. DNA for the CDR3: TGTGCCAGTAGTATCGCGTATGGGCACTCCTACGAGCAGTACTTC. Protein sequence: CASSIAYGHSYEQYF.

This chain uses TRBV6-1 with TRBJ1-1, with D unresolved. This CDR3 has 12 residues. V was shortened by 10 bases and J by 2 bases, with 11 bases between the two germline ends. Germline V lookup: CDR1 MNHNS, CDR2 SASEGT. The CDR3 sequence: CATGRTNTEAFF. CDR3 nucleotides: TGTGCCACCGGACGGACTAACACTGAAGCTTTCTTT.

The CDR3 region is CASSLPLRRTHNEQFF. CDR3 nucleotides: TGTGCCAGCAGCTTACCCCTTCGACGAACACACAATGAGCAGTTCTTC. This chain uses TRBV7-2 with TRBJ2-1; no reliable D call. The V end was cut by 2 bases, the J end by 5 bases, with 16 bases between. Germline assignment: CDR1 SGHTA and CDR2 FQGNSA. The CDR3 runs to 16 residues.

V gene TRBV7-2 combines with J gene TRBJ1-1; maybe TRBD1 (5 bases). The ends were cut back, 5 bases at V and 7 bases at J, with 17 bases in the middle. Germline CDR1 SGHTA, CDR2 FQGNSA. CDR3 size: 14 residues. The DNA for the CDR3 is TGTGCCAGCAGCCGCACGGGGGGGTCGTTTGAAGCTTTCTTT. The encoded protein is CASSRTGGSFEAFF. Supplemented by reference TRBV7-2 and TRBJ1-1, the full variable domain reads GAGVSQSPSNKVTEKGKDVELRCDPISGHTALYWYRQSLGQGLEFLIYFQGNSAPDKSGLPSDRFSAERTGGSVSTLTIQRTQQEDSAVYLCASSRTGGSFEAFFGQGTRLTVV.

This chain connects TRBV6-6 to TRBJ2-3; a possible D gene is TRBD2 (5 bases). Trimming shortened V by 0 bases and J by 4 bases, and 11 bases separated the two germline ends. The CDR3 is made up of 15 amino acids. Looked up from germline, CDR1 is MNHNY and CDR2 is SVGAGI (reference sequence). CDR3: CASSYSGSTADTQYF. CDR3 coding DNA: TGTGCCAGCAGTTACTCGGGGAGTACGGCAGATACGCAGTATTTT.

This chain uses TRBV19 with TRBJ2-1; 9 nucleotides align to TRBD2. This CDR3 has 17 amino acids. CDR1 is LNHDA and CDR2 is SQIVND in the germline V gene (reference sequence). J lost 4 bases, V lost 0 bases, and 7 bases had no gene match. The CDR3 DNA follows: TGTGCCAGTAGTATAGATCTGGCTAGCGGGGCGTACAATGAGCAGTTCTTC. Its protein is CASSIDLASGAYNEQFF.

This sequence joins TRBV18 and TRBJ2-7, with a weak D call TRBD1 (5 bases). Germline-derived CDR1 and CDR2 are KGHSH and LQKENI. The CDR3 extends over 15 amino acids. V lost 3 bases and J 4 bases, leaving 16 bases between the germline ends. The CDR3 DNA is TGTGCCAGCTCACCCCAGCCGGGCAGGGTATACGAGCAGTACTTC. Amino acids: CASSPQPGRVYEQYF.

The V call is TRBV11-3, the J call TRBJ2-7, with TRBD2 matching 7 bases. V was clipped by 0 bases and J by 5 bases; unmatched bases: 13. This CDR3 region has 17 residues. From germline, CDR1 is SGHNT and CDR2 YENEEA. The CDR3 reads CASSLDYLAGAFDEQYF. The DNA for the CDR3 is TGTGCCAGCAGCTTAGATTATTTGGCGGGAGCATTCGACGAGCAGTACTTC.

The chain uses TRBV27 and TRBJ2-1, with 13 bases lining up with TRBD2. The V gene end was trimmed by 6 bases and the J gene end by 9 bases; junction bases not matched to a gene: 8. Germline loops: CDR1 MNHEY, CDR2 SMNVEV (reference sequence). The length of the CDR3 is 15 residues. The chain's CDR3 is CASRAGTSGNIEQFF. The CDR3, as DNA: TGTGCCAGCAGAGCCGGGACTAGCGGGAATATTGAGCAGTTCTTC.

This sequence joins TRBV30 and TRBJ2-1; maybe TRBD2 (6 bases). This CDR3 region has 14 residues. V was cut by 0 bases and J by 5 bases, with 11 bases left in between. Germline V CDR1 and CDR2: GTSNPN, SVGIG (reference sequence). CDR3 protein: CAWSVLLANNEQFF. The CDR3 bases are TGTGCCTGGAGTGTTTTACTAGCAAACAATGAGCAGTTCTTC.

The chain has TRBV2 and TRBJ2-5, with TRBD1 matching over 8 bases. V gave up 7 bases and J gave up 5 bases; unmatched junction bases: 6. The CDR3 is made up of 13 amino acids. Germline CDR1 is SNHLY and CDR2 is FYNNEI. This CDR3 reads CASIGQGWETQYF. In nucleotides, the CDR3 is TGTGCCAGCATCGGACAGGGCTGGGAGACCCAGTACTTC.

The chain uses TRBV30 and TRBJ2-2; TRBD2 aligns across 11 bases. The CDR3 is 19 residues long. Per the germline V gene, CDR1 is GTSNPN and CDR2 is SVGIG (reference sequence). J gave up 2 bases and V 4 bases, and 15 bases lay outside the gene matches. CDR3 residues: CAWNELAGGHWGNTGELFF. Written as DNA, the CDR3 is TGTGCCTGGAACGAGTTAGCGGGAGGGCATTGGGGTAACACCGGGGAGCTGTTTTTT.

The chain joins TRBV5-4 to TRBJ1-4; 7 nucleotides align to TRBD1. The length of the CDR3 is 15 residues. Trimming took 4 bases from V and 5 from J; bases not matched to a gene: 8. CDR1 is SGHNT, CDR2 YYREEE, per germline (reference sequence). The CDR3 sequence: CASSGTVGSNEKLFF. The CDR3 DNA sequence: TGTGCCAGCAGCGGGACAGTGGGATCAAATGAAAAACTGTTTTTT.

The table lists this clone with a count of one. The chain is built from TRBV5-6 and TRBJ2-2, with D perhaps TRBD1 (6 bases). Germline loops: CDR1 SGHDT, CDR2 YYEEEE. Trimming pared 1 base from V and 5 bases from J, leaving 15 bases between. This CDR3 has 16 residues. CDR3 region: CASSLFRGRFTGELFF. The CDR3 nucleotides read TGTGCCAGCAGCTTGTTCAGGGGACGGTTTACCGGGGAGCTGTTTTTT.

The chain uses TRBV2 and TRBJ2-1; D remains unclear. Germline V gene data show CDR1 as SNHLY and CDR2 as FYNNEI. Trimming stripped 5 bases from V and 0 bases from J, with 8 bases between. CDR3 length: 14 residues. The CDR3 coding sequence is TGTGCCAGCAGTTTGGACGGCTCCTACAATGAGCAGTTCTTC. This sequence encodes CASSLDGSYNEQFF.

This chain uses TRBV10-2 with TRBJ2-5; the D gene is possibly TRBD2 (6 bases). There are 12 residues in the CDR3. Germline lookup yields CDR1 WSHSY and CDR2 SAAADI. V lost 10 bases, J lost 9 bases, and 18 bases lay in between. This chain's CDR3 is CATGEVYGSQYF. In DNA form, the CDR3 reads TGCGCCACCGGGGAGGTATATGGATCCCAGTACTTC.

The V and J genes are TRBV15 and TRBJ2-1; D gene unclear. V lost 6 bases and J 0 bases, leaving 9 bases between the germline ends. The CDR3 contains 14 residues. Germline values: CDR1 LNHNV, CDR2 YYDKDF (reference sequence). The CDR3 reads CATRRSDSYNEQFF. Written as DNA, the CDR3 is TGTGCCACCAGACGATCCGACTCCTACAATGAGCAGTTCTTC.

This rearrangement joins TRBV6-1 to TRBJ2-7; 10 nucleotides line up with TRBD2. CDR1 MNHNS and CDR2 SASEGT come from the germline V gene. The junction had 4 bases not matched to a gene; V was cut back by 2 bases and J by 3 bases. There are 15 residues in the CDR3. The chain's CDR3 is CASSELAGGFYEQYF. The CDR3 bases are TGTGCCAGCAGTGAATTAGCGGGAGGATTCTACGAGCAGTACTTC.

The V gene is TRBV10-3, the J gene TRBJ2-1; TRBD1 matches at 9 bases. The germline CDR1 and CDR2 sequences are ENHRY and SYGVKD. This CDR3 is 15 amino acids long. V lost 6 bases, J lost 8 bases, and 11 bases stayed unmatched. DNA for the CDR3: TGTGCCATCAGCGGGCGGGGGACAGGGCTCTATGAGCAGTTCTTC. Translating gives CAISGRGTGLYEQFF.

A few counts support this clone. The chain links TRBV5-1 to TRBJ2-7; the D is unclear. The CDR3 is 13 residues long. Germline V lookup: CDR1 SGHRS, CDR2 YFSETQ. Trimming removed 0 bases from V and 6 bases from J, with 10 bases in between. The CDR3 here is CASSLAQATEQYF. DNA for the CDR3: TGCGCCAGCAGCTTGGCCCAGGCGACCGAGCAGTACTTC.

This rearrangement joins TRBV9 to TRBJ2-3; TRBD2 agrees at 9 bases. The trim removed 1 base at V and 4 bases at J, leaving 10 bases unmatched. This CDR3 comprises 17 residues. The germline CDR1 and CDR2 sequences are SGDLS and YYNGEE. CDR3 residues: CASSVTAGGFGADTQYF. The CDR3 bases are TGTGCCAGCAGCGTAACGGCGGGAGGGTTTGGTGCAGATACGCAGTATTTT.

This clone came up once. The rearrangement uses TRBV25-1 and TRBJ2-3, with D possibly being TRBD2 (6 bases). CDR1 is MGHDK, CDR2 SYGVNS, per germline. The length of the CDR3 is 16 residues. V shed 4 bases and J shed 0 bases, with 14 bases lying between them. CDR3: CASSGSQEGSTDTQYF. The CDR3 DNA follows: TGTGCCAGCAGTGGATCGCAGGAGGGTAGCACAGATACGCAGTATTTT.